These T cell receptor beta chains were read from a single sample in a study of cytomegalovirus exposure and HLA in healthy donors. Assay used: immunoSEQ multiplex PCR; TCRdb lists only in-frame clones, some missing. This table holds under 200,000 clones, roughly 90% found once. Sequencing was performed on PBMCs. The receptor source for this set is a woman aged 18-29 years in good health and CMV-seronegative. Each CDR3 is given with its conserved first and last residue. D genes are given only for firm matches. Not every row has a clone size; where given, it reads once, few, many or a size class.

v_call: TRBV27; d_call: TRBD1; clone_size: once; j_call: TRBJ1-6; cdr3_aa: CASSFRTGYNSPLHF; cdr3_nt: TGTGCCAGCAGTTTTAGGACAGGCTATAATTCACCCCTCCACTTT
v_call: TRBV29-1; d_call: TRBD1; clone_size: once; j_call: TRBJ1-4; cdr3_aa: CSVLTGGPNEKLFF; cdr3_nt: TGCAGCGTTTTAACAGGGGGCCCGAATGAAAAACTGTTTTTT
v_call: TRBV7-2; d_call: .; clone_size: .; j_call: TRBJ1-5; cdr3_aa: CASTVFYNQPQHF; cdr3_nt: TGTGCCAGCACCGTTTTCTACAATCAGCCCCAGCATTTT
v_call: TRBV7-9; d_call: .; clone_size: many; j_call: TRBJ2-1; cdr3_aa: CASSLGPWQFF; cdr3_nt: TGTGCCAGCAGCTTGGGCCCGTGGCAGTTCTTC
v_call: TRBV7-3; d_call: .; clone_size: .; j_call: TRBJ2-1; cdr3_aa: CASSLWRSRPDEQFF; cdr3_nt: TGTGCCAGCAGCTTATGGAGGTCCCGACCAGATGAGCAGTTCTTC
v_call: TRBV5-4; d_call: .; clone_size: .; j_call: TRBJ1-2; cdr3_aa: CASSSRQDYGYTF; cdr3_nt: TGTGCCAGCAGCTCCCGACAGGATTATGGCTACACCTTC
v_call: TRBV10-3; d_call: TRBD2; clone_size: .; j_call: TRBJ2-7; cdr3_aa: CAISAGLGGEQYF; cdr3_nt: TGTGCCATCAGCGCGGGACTAGGGGGCGAGCAGTACTTC
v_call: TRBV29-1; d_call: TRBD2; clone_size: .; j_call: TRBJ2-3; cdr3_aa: CSVEGSGLAGDLRRDTQYF; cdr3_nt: TGCAGCGTTGAGGGCTCGGGACTAGCGGGAGACTTGAGGCGCGATACGCAGTATTTT
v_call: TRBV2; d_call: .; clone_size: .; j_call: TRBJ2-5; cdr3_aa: CASEFGELETQYF; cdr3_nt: TGTGCCAGCGAATTCGGGGAACTCGAGACCCAGTACTTC
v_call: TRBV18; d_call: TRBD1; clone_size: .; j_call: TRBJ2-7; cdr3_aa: CASSPRGQGWDEQYF; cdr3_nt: TGTGCCAGCTCACCCCGGGGACAGGGATGGGACGAGCAGTACTTC
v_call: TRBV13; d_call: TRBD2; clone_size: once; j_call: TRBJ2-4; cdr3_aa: CASSSRTSGIGAKNIQYF; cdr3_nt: TGTGCCAGCAGCTCTCGGACTAGCGGGATAGGGGCCAAAAACATTCAGTACTTC
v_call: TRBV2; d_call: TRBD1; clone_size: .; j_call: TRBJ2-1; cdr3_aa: CASTPQGAGNEQFF; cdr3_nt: TGTGCCAGCACCCCACAGGGGGCAGGCAATGAGCAGTTCTTC
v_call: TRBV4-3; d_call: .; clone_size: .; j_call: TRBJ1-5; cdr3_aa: CASSQDGAGDQPQHF; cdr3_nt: TGCGCCAGCAGCCAAGATGGGGCAGGGGACCAGCCCCAGCATTTT
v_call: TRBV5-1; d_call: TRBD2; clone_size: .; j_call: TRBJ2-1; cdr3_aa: CASSLRRAGGADEQFF; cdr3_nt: TGCGCCAGCAGCTTGCGAAGAGCGGGGGGAGCGGATGAGCAGTTCTTC
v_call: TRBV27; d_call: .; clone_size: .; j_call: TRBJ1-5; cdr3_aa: CASSPQGRGQPQHF; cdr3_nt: TGTGCCAGCAGTCCACAGGGTCGGGGCCAGCCCCAGCATTTT
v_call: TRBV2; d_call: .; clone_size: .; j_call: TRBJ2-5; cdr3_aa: CASTPRGWGETQYF; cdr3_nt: TGTGCCAGCACCCCTAGAGGGTGGGGAGAGACCCAGTACTTC
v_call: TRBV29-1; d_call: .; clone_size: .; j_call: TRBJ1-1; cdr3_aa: CSVQYRGRRNTEAFF; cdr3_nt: TGCAGCGTTCAGTACCGGGGTCGAAGGAACACTGAAGCTTTCTTT
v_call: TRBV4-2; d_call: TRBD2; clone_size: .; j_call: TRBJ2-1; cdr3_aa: CASSQVYTSGREQFF; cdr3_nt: TGTGCCAGCAGCCAAGTTTACACTAGCGGAAGGGAGCAGTTCTTC
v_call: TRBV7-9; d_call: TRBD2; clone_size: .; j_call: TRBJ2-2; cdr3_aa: CASSRGSGTTGELFF; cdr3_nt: TGTGCCAGCAGCCGGGGTAGCGGGACAACCGGGGAGCTGTTTTTT
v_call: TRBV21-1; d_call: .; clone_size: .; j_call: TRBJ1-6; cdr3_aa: CASSPKPGQGPNSPLHF; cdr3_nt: TGTGCCAGCAGTCCCAAGCCGGGACAGGGACCCAATTCACCCCTCCACTTT
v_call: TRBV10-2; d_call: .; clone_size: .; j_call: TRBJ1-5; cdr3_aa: CASSDGRNQPQHF; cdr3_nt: TGCGCCAGCAGTGATGGTCGGAATCAGCCCCAGCATTTT
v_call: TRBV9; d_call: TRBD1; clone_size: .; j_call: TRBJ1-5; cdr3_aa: CASSPRGQDQPQHF; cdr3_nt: TGTGCCAGCAGCCCCCGAGGACAGGATCAGCCCCAGCATTTT
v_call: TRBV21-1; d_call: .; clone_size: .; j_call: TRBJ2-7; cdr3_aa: CASSIPGAAGGYEQYF; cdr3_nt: TGTGCCAGCAGCATCCCAGGGGCAGCTGGGGGTTACGAGCAGTACTTC
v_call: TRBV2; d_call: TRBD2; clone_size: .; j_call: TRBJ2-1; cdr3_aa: CASSRRLAGAYNEQFF; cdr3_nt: TGTGCCAGCAGTCGAAGACTAGCGGGGGCCTACAATGAGCAGTTCTTC
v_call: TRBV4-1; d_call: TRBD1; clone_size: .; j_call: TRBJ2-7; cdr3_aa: CASSHRDRASYEQYF; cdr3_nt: TGCGCCAGCAGCCACCGGGACAGGGCCTCCTACGAGCAGTACTTC
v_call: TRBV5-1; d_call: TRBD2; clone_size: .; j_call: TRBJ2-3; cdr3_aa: CASSPPNVLAGVADTQYF; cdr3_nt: TGCGCCAGCAGCCCCCCAAACGTACTAGCGGGAGTCGCCGATACGCAGTATTTT
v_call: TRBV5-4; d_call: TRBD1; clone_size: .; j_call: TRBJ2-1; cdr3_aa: CASSLGQGSYNEQFF; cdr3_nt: TGTGCCAGCAGCTTGGGACAGGGTTCCTACAATGAGCAGTTCTTC